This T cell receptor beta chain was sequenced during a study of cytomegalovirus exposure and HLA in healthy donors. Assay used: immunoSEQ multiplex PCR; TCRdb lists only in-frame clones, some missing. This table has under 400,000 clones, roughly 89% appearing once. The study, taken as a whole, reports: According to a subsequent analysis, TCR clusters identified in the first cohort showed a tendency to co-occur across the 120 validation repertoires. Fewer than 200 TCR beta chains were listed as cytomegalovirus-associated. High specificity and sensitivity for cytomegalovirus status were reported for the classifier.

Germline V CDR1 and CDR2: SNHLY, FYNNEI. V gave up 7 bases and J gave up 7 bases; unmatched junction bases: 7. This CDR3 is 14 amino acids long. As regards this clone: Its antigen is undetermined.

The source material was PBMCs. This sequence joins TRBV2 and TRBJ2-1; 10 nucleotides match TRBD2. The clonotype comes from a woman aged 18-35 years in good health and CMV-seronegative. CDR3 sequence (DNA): TGTGCCAGCATCTGGACTAGCGGCCGAAATGAGCAGTTCTTC. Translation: CASIWTSGRNEQFF.